The T cell receptor (beta chain) described here comes from a study of blood T cell repertoires in COVID-19. Study information: Samples of COVID-19 (acute and convalescent) were obtained from the United States, Italy and Spain.

The CDR3 totals 15 residues. In germline, CDR1 is MDHEN, CDR2 SYDVKM. J was trimmed by 6 bases and V by 6 bases; bases with no gene match: 13. In the original processing: Researchers report that nucleated cell counts were estimated from reference gene primer amplification. Using immunoSEQ multiplex PCR, the repertoire was profiled, and TCRdb retains in-frame clones only, with some absent. V, J and clone size are those of that table, while D and trimming were read from the DNA. This table holds about 30,000 clones, approximately 94% found once. Sequenced material: peripheral blood. J is TRBJ2-5 and V is TRBV28; 7 nucleotides agree with TRBD2. The TCR originated in a human donor with active COVID-19. The donor label of this sample is uncertain. CDR3: CASSYAGDGRKTQYF. The CDR3 region has the DNA TGTGCCAGCAGCTACGCGGGAGACGGGCGGAAGACCCAGTACTTC.